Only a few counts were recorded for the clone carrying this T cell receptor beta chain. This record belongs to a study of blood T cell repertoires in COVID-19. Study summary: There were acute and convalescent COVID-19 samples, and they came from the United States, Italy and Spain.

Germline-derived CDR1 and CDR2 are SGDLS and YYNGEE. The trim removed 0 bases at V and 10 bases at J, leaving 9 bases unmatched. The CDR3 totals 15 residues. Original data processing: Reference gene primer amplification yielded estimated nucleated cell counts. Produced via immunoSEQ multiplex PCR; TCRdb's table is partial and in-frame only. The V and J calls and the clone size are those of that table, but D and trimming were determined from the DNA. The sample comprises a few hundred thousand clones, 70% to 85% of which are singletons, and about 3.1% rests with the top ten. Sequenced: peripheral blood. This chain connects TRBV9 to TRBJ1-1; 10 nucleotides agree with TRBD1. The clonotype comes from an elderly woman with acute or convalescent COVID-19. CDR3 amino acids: CASSVGGTGEVRAFF. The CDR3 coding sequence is TGTGCCAGCAGCGTAGGGGGGACAGGGGAGGTTCGAGCTTTCTTT.